These 32 T cell receptor beta chains were all obtained from the same sample, sequenced in a study of T cell responses to AZD1222 COVID-19 vaccine. Sequenced by immunoSEQ multiplex PCR; TCRdb stores in-frame clones only, minus some. The profile shows about 130,000 clones, over 75% of them singletons. The material was peripheral blood, obtained on day 0 of AZD1222 vaccination. The source of these receptors is an adult in good health.

The chain couples TRBV7-9 to TRBJ1-1; 11 nucleotides line up with TRBD1. V was pared by 3 bases and J by 0 bases, with 3 bases of the junction left unmatched. The CDR3 totals 16 residues. Germline-derived CDR1 and CDR2 are SEHNR and FQNEAQ (reference sequence). As DNA, the CDR3 is TGTGCCAGCAGCTTGCGGGACAGGGGGATGAACACTGAAGCTTTCTTT. Protein product: CASSLRDRGMNTEAFF.

V usage is TRBV6-5 and J usage is TRBJ2-3, with D perhaps TRBD1 (6 bases). The CDR3 is 12 amino acids. V was pared by 6 bases and J by 4 bases, with 8 bases between. Per the germline V gene, CDR1 is MNHEY and CDR2 is SVGAGI. CDR3 in amino acids: CASSTGSDTQYF. The CDR3 nucleotides read TGTGCCAGCAGCACAGGGTCAGATACGCAGTATTTT.

The rearrangement joins TRBV4-1 to TRBJ2-1; 7 bases align to TRBD2. The CDR3 is made up of 15 amino acids. Germline-derived CDR1 and CDR2 are MGHRA and YSYEKL. V was pared by 5 bases and J by 8 bases, with 12 bases of the junction left unmatched. The CDR3 loop is CASSGREAGSDEQFF. The CDR3 bases are TGCGCCAGCAGCGGCCGGGAGGCGGGTTCCGATGAGCAGTTCTTC.

The CDR3 DNA reads TGTGCCAGCAGCATGAAGCGGGACAGGATGAACTATGGCTACACCTTC. Translation: CASSMKRDRMNYGYTF. The chain carries TRBV11-2 and TRBJ1-2, with 8 positions matching TRBD1. The length of the CDR3 is 16 residues. Germline V gene lookup returns CDR1 SGHAT and CDR2 FQNNGV. The V gene end was trimmed by 5 bases and the J gene end by 2 bases; junction bases not matched to a gene: 10.

The chain uses TRBV16 and TRBJ2-2; tentatively, D is TRBD1 (6 bases). The germline gives CDR1 KGHSY, CDR2 FQNENV. There are 15 residues in the CDR3. Trimming stripped 5 bases from V and 1 base from J, with 11 bases between. The CDR3 bases are TGTGCCAGCAGCGTTACAGGGCAGAACACCGGGGAGCTGTTTTTT. It codes for CASSVTGQNTGELFF.

Within the sample, this clone is medium-sized (0.01 to 0.1%). The chain employs TRBV18 and TRBJ1-5; D gene uncertain. Trimming stripped 2 bases from V and 0 bases from J, with 8 bases between. The CDR3 extends over 15 amino acids. From germline, CDR1 is KGHSH and CDR2 LQKENI. CDR3 DNA sequence: TGTGCCAGCTCACCATCTCTTATTAGCAATCAGCCCCAGCATTTT. Encoded protein: CASSPSLISNQPQHF.

The chain links TRBV30 to TRBJ1-2; D uncertain. Germline V gives CDR1 GTSNPN, CDR2 SVGIG (reference sequence). V dropped 4 bases and J dropped 4 bases, with 13 bases sitting between them. The CDR3 is made up of 13 amino acids. The CDR3 nucleotides read TGTGCCTGGAATCCGGGTTCAACCTATGGCTACACCTTC. It encodes CAWNPGSTYGYTF.

For the CDR3, the DNA is TGTGCCAGCAGCTCCAGCGGCTCGGGGGCAGATACGCAGTATTTT. It translates to CASSSSGSGADTQYF. The J gene is TRBJ2-3, the V gene TRBV7-3, with a possible D match to TRBD2 (6 bases). Per germline, CDR1 SGHTA and CDR2 FQGTGA. The CDR3 consists of 15 residues. V lost 4 bases and J lost 4, with 15 bases in between.

CDR3 in amino acids: CASSIGQYDTEAFF. In nucleotides, the CDR3 is TGTGCCAGTAGTATCGGACAGTATGACACTGAAGCTTTCTTT. The gene calls are TRBV19 and TRBJ1-1, with a possible D match to TRBD1 (6 bases). The germline gives CDR1 LNHDA, CDR2 SQIVND (reference sequence). Trimming took off 3 bases at V and 3 bases at J, with 11 bases between the two ends. The CDR3 length is 14 residues.

The rearrangement links TRBV5-1 to TRBJ1-1, with D hard to call. Germline V gene sequence: CDR1 SGHRS, CDR2 YFSETQ. The CDR3 length is 15 residues. Trimming left V 0 bases short and J 0 bases short, with 9 bases between. The CDR3 is CASSLDPLMNTEAFF. CDR3 sequence (DNA): TGCGCCAGCAGCTTGGATCCACTGATGAACACTGAAGCTTTCTTT. The full variable domain, completed using reference TRBV5-1 and TRBJ1-1, is KAGVTQTPRYLIKTRGQQVTLSCSPISGHRSVSWYQQTPGQGLQFLFEYFSETQRNKGNFPGRFSGRQFSNSRSEMNVSTLELGDSALYLCASSLDPLMNTEAFFGQGTRLTVV.

This chain's CDR3 is CASSTLTPGRGYTF. The CDR3 nucleotides are TGTGCCAGTAGTACCCTAACACCGGGACGGGGCTACACCTTC. This chain joins TRBV19 and TRBJ1-2; D might be TRBD1 (5 bases). This CDR3 spans 14 amino acids. Trimming took 4 bases from V and 8 from J, leaving 17 bases between them. The V gene's germline CDR1 is LNHDA and CDR2 SQIVND (reference sequence).

The V call is TRBV5-4, the J call TRBJ2-5; TRBD1 aligns across 7 bases. Trimming removed 0 bases from V and 6 bases from J; junction bases left unmatched: 8. CDR3 length equals 15 residues. Germline V gene sequence: CDR1 SGHNT, CDR2 YYREEE (reference sequence). The CDR3 protein is CASSLAGTERKTQYF. DNA of the CDR3: TGTGCCAGCAGCTTGGCCGGGACAGAGAGGAAGACCCAGTACTTC.

The V call is TRBV11-2, the J call TRBJ2-5; possible D gene TRBD2, 5 bases. This CDR3 has 13 amino acids. Germline CDR1 reads SGHAT; CDR2 reads FQNNGV. V was pared by 3 bases and J by 5 bases, with 10 bases between. CDR3 residues: CASSFQSSETQYF. The CDR3 DNA is TGTGCCAGCAGCTTTCAGTCTAGCGAGACCCAGTACTTC.

The rearrangement joins TRBV7-2 to TRBJ1-1; 7 bases map to TRBD1. The germline V gene encodes CDR1 SGHTA and CDR2 FQGNSA. The CDR3 runs to 13 residues. Trimming removed 4 bases from V and 4 bases from J; junction bases left unmatched: 3. As DNA, the CDR3 is TGTGCCAGCAGCTCATGGACAGGCACTGAAGCTTTCTTT. Its protein product is CASSSWTGTEAFF.

The chain has TRBV18 and TRBJ2-1; D is perhaps TRBD2 (5 bases). Germline lookup yields CDR1 KGHSH and CDR2 LQKENI. V dropped 6 bases and J dropped 8 bases, with 14 bases sitting between them. This CDR3 spans 13 amino acids. The CDR3 here is CASSSYSEHEQFF. The DNA of the CDR3 is TGTGCCAGCTCCTCATATAGCGAGCATGAGCAGTTCTTC.

The rearrangement joins TRBV5-1 to TRBJ1-1; 7 bases agree with TRBD1. Germline V CDR1 and CDR2: SGHRS, YFSETQ. The V and J ends lost 3 bases and 7 bases, in that order; junction bases with no gene match: 6. The CDR3 runs to 13 residues. The CDR3 DNA reads TGCGCCAGCAGCTGGGTAGGGGGCGGTGAAGCTTTCTTT. As protein: CASSWVGGGEAFF.

The CDR3 coding sequence is TGTGCCAGCGGGGTAGTCGGAAACACCATATATTTT. Translation: CASGVVGNTIYF. V and J are TRBV27 and TRBJ1-3; D uncertain. Germline values: CDR1 MNHEY, CDR2 SMNVEV (reference sequence). This CDR3 contains 12 residues. Between the trimmed V and J ends, which lost 8 bases and 4 bases, there was a span of 9 bases.

CDR3 in amino acids: CASISRESSYNEQFF. As DNA, the CDR3 is TGTGCCAGCATATCGAGGGAGAGCTCCTACAATGAGCAGTTCTTC. V usage is TRBV2 and J usage is TRBJ2-1, with D maybe TRBD2 (5 bases). The length of the CDR3 is 15 residues. V lost 7 bases and J 0 bases, leaving 13 bases between the germline ends. CDR1 and CDR2 (germline): SNHLY, FYNNEI.

The CDR3 nucleotides read TGTGCCATTGGGACATTCTATGGCTACACCTTC. Residues: CAIGTFYGYTF. The gene calls are TRBV24-1 and TRBJ1-2, with a weak D call TRBD1 (6 bases). This CDR3 comprises 11 residues. Trimming shortened V by 11 bases and J by 4 bases, and 10 bases separated the two germline ends. Germline assignment: CDR1 KGHDR and CDR2 SFDVKD.

The chain employs TRBV5-1 and TRBJ1-2; D remains unclear. Trimming took off 0 bases at V and 5 bases at J, with 11 bases between the two ends. CDR1 and CDR2 (germline): SGHRS, YFSETQ. This CDR3 has 14 residues. CDR3 nucleotide sequence: TGCGCCAGCAGCTTGGAGGCAGCCGTATATGGCTACACCTTC. It codes for CASSLEAAVYGYTF. Full variable domain (missing parts from reference TRBV5-1 and TRBJ1-2): KAGVTQTPRYLIKTRGQQVTLSCSPISGHRSVSWYQQTPGQGLQFLFEYFSETQRNKGNFPGRFSGRQFSNSRSEMNVSTLELGDSALYLCASSLEAAVYGYTFGSGTRLTVV.

The chain recombines TRBV5-4 with TRBJ1-2, with a possible D match to TRBD1 (6 bases). The CDR3 contains 13 residues. Per the germline V gene, CDR1 is SGHNT and CDR2 is YYREEE (reference sequence). Trimming left V 4 bases short and J 7 bases short, with 14 bases between. The CDR3 DNA sequence: TGTGCCAGCAGCCGGACAGAAAGCCGTGGCTACACCTTC. Translating it yields CASSRTESRGYTF.

The CDR3: CASSKTGHGPLHPDYNSPLHF. As DNA, the CDR3 is TGTGCCAGCAGCAAAACGGGCCACGGGCCTCTCCATCCAGACTATAATTCACCCCTCCACTTT. V is TRBV21-1 and J is TRBJ1-6. TRBV21-1 is flagged as a pseudogene. The CDR3 spans 21 residues.

This rearrangement joins TRBV5-1 to TRBJ1-3, with 8 bases that match TRBD1. The CDR3 extends over 16 amino acids. J lost 0 bases, V lost 4 bases, and 6 bases had no gene match. Germline V gene sequence: CDR1 SGHRS, CDR2 YFSETQ. The DNA for the CDR3 is TGCGCCAGCAGCCGGGGACAGGTGGTCTCTGGAAACACCATATATTTT. Encoded protein: CASSRGQVVSGNTIYF.

This clone was picked up one time. The chain recombines TRBV18 with TRBJ2-5; D possibly corresponds to TRBD1 (5 bases). Germline V CDR1 and CDR2: KGHSH, LQKENI. V was shortened by 1 base and J by 2 bases, with 5 bases between the two germline ends. The CDR3 has 13 amino acids. The CDR3 nucleotides read TGTGCCAGCTCACCACAGGGGCAAGAGACCCAGTACTTC. It yields the protein CASSPQGQETQYF.

The V and J genes are TRBV2 and TRBJ2-3, with 9 bases aligning to TRBD2. J lost 1 base, V lost 9 bases, and 2 bases had no gene match. CDR1 and CDR2 from the germline V gene are SNHLY and FYNNEI. The CDR3 has 13 residues. CDR3 protein: CARLAGGTDTQYF. The CDR3 nucleotides are TGTGCCAGACTAGCGGGCGGCACAGATACGCAGTATTTT. Drawing the rest from reference TRBV2 and TRBJ2-3, the complete variable domain is EPEVTQTPSHQVTQMGQEVILRCVPISNHLYFYWYRQILGQKVEFLVSFYNNEISEKSEIFDDQFSVERPDGSNFTLKIRSTKLEDSAMYFCARLAGGTDTQYFGPGTRLTVL.

The rearrangement uses TRBV6-4 and TRBJ2-2; TRBD2 matches at 11 bases. Germline V gives CDR1 MRHNA, CDR2 SNTAGT. V lost 2 bases and J lost 5; bases outside the gene matches: 4. The CDR3 contains 16 residues. The DNA of the CDR3 is TGTGCCAGCAGTGACACTAGCGGGAGCCCTACCGGGGAGCTGTTTTTT. Its translation: CASSDTSGSPTGELFF.

The chain couples TRBV30 to TRBJ1-1, with TRBD1 matching 9 bases. CDR3 length: 12 residues. Trimming cost V 4 bases and J 5 bases; bases outside gene matches: 2. Germline CDR1 GTSNPN, CDR2 SVGIG (reference sequence). The CDR3 sequence: CAWNRGLTEAFF. CDR3 nucleotides: TGTGCCTGGAACAGGGGGCTGACTGAAGCTTTCTTT.

This clone has a handful of counts. The chain employs TRBV6-4 and TRBJ1-1; no clear D. Germline V gene data show CDR1 as MRHNA and CDR2 as SNTAGT. With 4 bases removed from V and 4 bases from J, the gap between germline ends came to 10 bases. The CDR3 is 13 residues long. Written as DNA, the CDR3 is TGTGCCAGCAGTGCGGAGTGGGGCACTGAAGCTTTCTTT. Residues: CASSAEWGTEAFF.

The rearrangement joins TRBV7-3 to TRBJ1-3; possibly TRBD1 for D (6 bases). Germline assignment: CDR1 SGHTA and CDR2 FQGTGA. CDR3 length: 13 amino acids. Trimming pared 2 bases from V and 4 bases from J, leaving 6 bases between. In DNA form, the CDR3 reads TGTGCCAGCAGCTTACAGGGGGGAAACACCATATATTTT. This sequence encodes CASSLQGGNTIYF.

The V and J genes are TRBV30 and TRBJ1-6; TRBD1 matches at 9 bases. The CDR3 sequence is 17 residues long. The V segment lost 2 bases and the J segment 3 bases; nucleotides outside the gene matches: 8. Germline V CDR1 and CDR2: GTSNPN, SVGIG (reference sequence). The CDR3 DNA reads TGTGCCTGGAGTTCCCCCGGGACAGGGATCTATAATTCACCCCTCCACTTT. Its translation is CAWSSPGTGIYNSPLHF. Together with reference TRBV30 and TRBJ1-6, the CDR3 gives the full variable domain: SQTIHQWPATLVQPVGSPLSLECTVEGTSNPNLYWYRQAAGRGLQLLFYSVGIGQISSEVPQNLSASRPQDRQFILSSKKLLLSDSGFYLCAWSSPGTGIYNSPLHFGNGTRLTVT.

The V and J genes are TRBV18 and TRBJ2-4, with 10 bases lining up with TRBD1. With V trimmed by 3 bases and J by 6 bases, 8 bases remained unmatched. Germline CDR1 is KGHSH and CDR2 is LQKENI. This CDR3 has 16 residues. The DNA of the CDR3 is TGTGCCAGCTCACCGAAGGACAGGGGGTTAGGAAACATTCAGTACTTC. Residues: CASSPKDRGLGNIQYF. Variable domain in full (rest from reference TRBV18 and TRBJ2-4): NAGVMQNPRHLVRRRGQEARLRCSPMKGHSHVYWYRQLPEEGLKFMVYLQKENIIDESGMPKERFSAEFPKEGPSILRIQQVVRGDSAAYFCASSPKDRGLGNIQYFGAGTRLSVL.

The V and J genes are TRBV6-5 and TRBJ1-1; D ambiguous. Trimming cost V 8 bases and J 10 bases, with 20 bases left between them. CDR3 length: 13 amino acids. Germline CDR1 reads MNHEY; CDR2 reads SVGAGI. CDR3 sequence (DNA): TGTGCCAGCGGCCCGGAGGATTTGGGGAGAGCTTTCTTT. Its protein is CASGPEDLGRAFF.